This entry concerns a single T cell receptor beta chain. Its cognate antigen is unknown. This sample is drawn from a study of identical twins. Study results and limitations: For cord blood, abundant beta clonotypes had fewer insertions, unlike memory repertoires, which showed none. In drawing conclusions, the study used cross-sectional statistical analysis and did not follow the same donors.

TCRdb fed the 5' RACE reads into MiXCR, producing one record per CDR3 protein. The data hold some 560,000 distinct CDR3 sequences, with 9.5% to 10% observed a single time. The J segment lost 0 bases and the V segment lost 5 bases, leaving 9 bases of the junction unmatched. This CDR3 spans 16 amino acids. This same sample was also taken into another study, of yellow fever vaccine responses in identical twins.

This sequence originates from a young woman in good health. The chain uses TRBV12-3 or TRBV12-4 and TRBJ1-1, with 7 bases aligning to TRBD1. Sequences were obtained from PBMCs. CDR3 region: CASSLRRGGMNTEAFF. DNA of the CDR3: TGTGCCAGCAGTCTACGTAGAGGGGGCATGAACACTGAAGCTTTCTTT.